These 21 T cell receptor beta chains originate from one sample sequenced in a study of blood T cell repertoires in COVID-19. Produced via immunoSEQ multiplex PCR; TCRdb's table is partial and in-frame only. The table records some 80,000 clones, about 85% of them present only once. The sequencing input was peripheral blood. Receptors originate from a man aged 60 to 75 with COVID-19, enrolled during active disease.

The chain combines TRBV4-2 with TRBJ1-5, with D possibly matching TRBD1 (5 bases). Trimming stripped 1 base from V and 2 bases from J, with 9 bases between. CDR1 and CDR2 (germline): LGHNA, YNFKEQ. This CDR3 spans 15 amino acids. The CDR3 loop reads CASSQAGLGNQPQHF. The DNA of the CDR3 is TGTGCCAGCAGCCAAGCAGGGCTGGGCAATCAGCCCCAGCATTTT.

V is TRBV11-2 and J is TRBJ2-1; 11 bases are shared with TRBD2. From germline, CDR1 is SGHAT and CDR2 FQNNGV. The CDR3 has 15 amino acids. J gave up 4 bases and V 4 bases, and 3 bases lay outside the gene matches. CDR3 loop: CASSSSSGRYNEQFF. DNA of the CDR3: TGTGCCAGCAGCTCATCTAGCGGGAGGTACAATGAGCAGTTCTTC.

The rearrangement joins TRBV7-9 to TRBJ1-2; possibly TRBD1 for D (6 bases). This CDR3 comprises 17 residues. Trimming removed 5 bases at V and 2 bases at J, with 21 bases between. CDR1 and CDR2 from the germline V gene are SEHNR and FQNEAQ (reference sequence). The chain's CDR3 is CASSTLVTGLGNYGYTF. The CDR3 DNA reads TGTGCCAGCAGCACCCTGGTTACAGGGCTCGGGAACTATGGCTACACCTTC.

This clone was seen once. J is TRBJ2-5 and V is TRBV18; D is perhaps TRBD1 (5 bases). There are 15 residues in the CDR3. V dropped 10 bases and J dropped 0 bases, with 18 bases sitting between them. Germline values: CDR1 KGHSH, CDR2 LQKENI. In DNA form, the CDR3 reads TGTGCCACCGGCAGGGATCGCTCAAACCAAGAGACCCAGTACTTC. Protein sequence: CATGRDRSNQETQYF.

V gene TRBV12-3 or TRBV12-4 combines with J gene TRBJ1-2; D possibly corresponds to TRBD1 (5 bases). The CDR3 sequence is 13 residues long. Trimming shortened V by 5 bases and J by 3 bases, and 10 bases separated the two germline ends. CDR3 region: CASSRQRDYGYTF. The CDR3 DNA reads TGTGCCAGCAGTCGACAGCGAGACTATGGCTACACCTTC.

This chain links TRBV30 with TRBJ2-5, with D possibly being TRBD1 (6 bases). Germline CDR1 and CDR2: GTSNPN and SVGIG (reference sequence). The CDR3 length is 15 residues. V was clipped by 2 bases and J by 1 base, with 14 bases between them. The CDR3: CAWSWDITSQETQYF. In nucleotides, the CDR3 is TGTGCCTGGAGTTGGGACATAACCAGCCAAGAGACCCAGTACTTC. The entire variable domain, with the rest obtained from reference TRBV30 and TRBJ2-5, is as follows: SQTIHQWPATLVQPVGSPLSLECTVEGTSNPNLYWYRQAAGRGLQLLFYSVGIGQISSEVPQNLSASRPQDRQFILSSKKLLLSDSGFYLCAWSWDITSQETQYFGPGTRLLVL.

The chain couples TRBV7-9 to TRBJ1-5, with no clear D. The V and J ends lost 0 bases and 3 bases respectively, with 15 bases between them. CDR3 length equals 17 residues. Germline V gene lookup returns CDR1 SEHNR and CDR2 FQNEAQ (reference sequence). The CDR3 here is CASSLAEGGRYNQPQHF. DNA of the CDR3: TGTGCCAGCAGCTTAGCGGAGGGTGGGCGCTACAATCAGCCCCAGCATTTT.

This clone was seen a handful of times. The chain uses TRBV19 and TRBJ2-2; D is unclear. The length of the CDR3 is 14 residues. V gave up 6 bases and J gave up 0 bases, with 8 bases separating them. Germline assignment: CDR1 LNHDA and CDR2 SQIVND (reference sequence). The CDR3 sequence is CASRGRTNTGELFF. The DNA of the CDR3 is TGTGCCAGTAGGGGCAGGACGAACACCGGGGAGCTGTTTTTT. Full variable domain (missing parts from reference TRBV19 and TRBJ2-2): DGGITQSPKYLFRKEGQNVTLSCEQNLNHDAMYWYRQDPGQGLRLIYYSQIVNDFQKGDIAEGYSVSREKKESFPLTVTSAQKNPTAFYLCASRGRTNTGELFFGEGSRLTVL.

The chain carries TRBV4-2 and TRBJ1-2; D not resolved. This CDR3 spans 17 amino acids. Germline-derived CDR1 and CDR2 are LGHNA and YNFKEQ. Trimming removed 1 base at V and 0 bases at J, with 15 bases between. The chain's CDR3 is CASSQANQGAANYGYTF. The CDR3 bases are TGTGCCAGCAGCCAAGCGAATCAAGGAGCTGCTAACTATGGCTACACCTTC.

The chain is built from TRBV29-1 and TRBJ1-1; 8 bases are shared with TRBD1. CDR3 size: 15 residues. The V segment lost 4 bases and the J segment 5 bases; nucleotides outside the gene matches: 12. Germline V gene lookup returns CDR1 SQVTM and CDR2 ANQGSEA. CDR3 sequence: CSVVLSGTGRTEAFF. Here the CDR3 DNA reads TGCAGCGTTGTACTATCCGGGACAGGTAGGACTGAAGCTTTCTTT.

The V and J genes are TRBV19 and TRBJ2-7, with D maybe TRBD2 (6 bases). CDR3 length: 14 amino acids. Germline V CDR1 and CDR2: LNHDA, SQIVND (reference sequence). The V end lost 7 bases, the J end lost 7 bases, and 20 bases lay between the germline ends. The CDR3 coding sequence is TGTGCCAGTACCGAACAAGTGGGGGGACGGGAGCAGTACTTC. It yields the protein CASTEQVGGREQYF.

The CDR3 bases are TGTGCCAGCAGCTCGGAACTAGCGGGAGGGGCGGATACGCAGTATTTT. Protein product: CASSSELAGGADTQYF. The chain carries TRBV11-2 and TRBJ2-3; 13 bases agree with TRBD2. CDR3 size: 16 residues. Losses at the gene ends were 4 bases for V and 6 bases for J; bases not matched to a gene: 7. CDR1 is SGHAT, CDR2 FQNNGV, per germline.

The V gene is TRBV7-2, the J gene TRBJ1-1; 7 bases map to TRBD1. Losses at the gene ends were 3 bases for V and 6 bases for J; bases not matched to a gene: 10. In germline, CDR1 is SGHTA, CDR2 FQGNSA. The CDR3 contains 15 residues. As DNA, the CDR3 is TGTGCCAGCAGCTTGGGACAGCTAGATGGTGCTGAAGCTTTCTTT. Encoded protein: CASSLGQLDGAEAFF.

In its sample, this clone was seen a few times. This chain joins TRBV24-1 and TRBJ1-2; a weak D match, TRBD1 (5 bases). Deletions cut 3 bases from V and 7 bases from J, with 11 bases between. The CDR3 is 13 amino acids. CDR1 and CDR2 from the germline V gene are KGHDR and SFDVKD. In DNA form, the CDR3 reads TGTGCCACCAGTGATGCTCGACAGCTTGGCTACACCTTC. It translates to CATSDARQLGYTF.

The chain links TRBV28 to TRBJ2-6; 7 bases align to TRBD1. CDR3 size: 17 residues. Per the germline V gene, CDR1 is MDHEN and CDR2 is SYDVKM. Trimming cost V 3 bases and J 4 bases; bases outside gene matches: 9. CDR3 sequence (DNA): TGTGCCAGCAGTTTCTCGACAGGGTTGTCAGGGGCCAACGTCCTGACTTTC. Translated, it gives CASSFSTGLSGANVLTF.

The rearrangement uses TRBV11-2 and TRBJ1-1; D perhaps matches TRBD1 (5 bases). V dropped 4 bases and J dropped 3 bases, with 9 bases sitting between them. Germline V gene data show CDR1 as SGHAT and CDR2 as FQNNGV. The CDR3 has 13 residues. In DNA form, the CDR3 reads TGTGCCAGCAGCTGGCGGGGCGACACTGAAGCTTTCTTT. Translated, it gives CASSWRGDTEAFF.

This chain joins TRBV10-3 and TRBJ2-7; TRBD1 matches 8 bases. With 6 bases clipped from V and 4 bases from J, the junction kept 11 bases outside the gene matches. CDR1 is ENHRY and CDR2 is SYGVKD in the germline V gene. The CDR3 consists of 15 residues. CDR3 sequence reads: CAIRTGTGELYEQYF. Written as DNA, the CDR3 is TGTGCCATCAGGACGGGGACAGGAGAACTGTACGAGCAGTACTTC.

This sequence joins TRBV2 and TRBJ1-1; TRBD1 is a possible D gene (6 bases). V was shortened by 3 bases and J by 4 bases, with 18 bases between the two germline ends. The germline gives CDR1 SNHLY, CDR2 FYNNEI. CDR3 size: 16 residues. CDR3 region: CASSERAGESRTEAFF. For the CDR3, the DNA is TGTGCCAGCAGTGAGAGGGCAGGGGAGAGCCGCACTGAAGCTTTCTTT.

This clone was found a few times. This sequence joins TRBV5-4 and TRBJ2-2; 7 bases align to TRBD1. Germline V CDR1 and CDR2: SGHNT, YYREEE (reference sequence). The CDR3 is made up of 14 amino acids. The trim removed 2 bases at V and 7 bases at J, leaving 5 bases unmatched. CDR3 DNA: TGTGCCAGCAGCTTTCAACAGGGGTTCGGGGAGCTGTTTTTT. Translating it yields CASSFQQGFGELFF. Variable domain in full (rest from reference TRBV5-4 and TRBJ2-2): ETGVTQSPTHLIKTRGQQVTLRCSSQSGHNTVSWYQQALGQGPQFIFQYYREEENGRGNFPPRFSGLQFPNYSSELNVNALELDDSALYLCASSFQQGFGELFFGEGSRLTVL.

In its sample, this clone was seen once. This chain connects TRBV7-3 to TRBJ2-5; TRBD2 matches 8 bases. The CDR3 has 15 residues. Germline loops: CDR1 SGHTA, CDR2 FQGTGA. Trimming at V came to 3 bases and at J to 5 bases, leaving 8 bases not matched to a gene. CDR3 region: CASSLNGGVQETQYF. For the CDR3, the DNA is TGTGCCAGCAGCTTGAACGGGGGGGTGCAGGAGACCCAGTACTTC.

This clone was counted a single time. CDR3 DNA: TGTGCCAGCAGCTTAGAGCGGTTCACCGGGGAGCTGTTTTTT. As protein: CASSLERFTGELFF. This chain uses TRBV7-7 with TRBJ2-2; tentatively, D is TRBD2 (5 bases). V lost 1 base to trimming and J lost 4 bases, with 7 bases between them. Germline CDR1 SSHAT, CDR2 FNYEAQ (reference sequence). This CDR3 is built from 14 residues.